Sequencing of this TCR beta chain was carried out in a study of CD8 T cells in Susac syndrome. CDR3 length: 13 amino acids. V dropped 3 bases and J dropped 4 bases, with 9 bases sitting between them. Germline V lookup: CDR1 MNHEY, CDR2 SVGAGI. Random hexamers were used to reverse transcribe the RNA input (about 0.5 to 1 ug). TCR beta CDR3 was amplified by immunoSEQ multiplex PCR. This amplification extended across 54 Vbeta and 13 Jbeta segments. TCRdb re-called the immunoSEQ multiplex PCR reads through MiXCR, storing one row per CDR3 protein. This sample has under 550,000 distinct CDR3 sequences; approximately 85% occur once, and the top ten carry approximately 0.11%. This clonotype was counted a few times.

The V and J genes are TRBV6-5 and TRBJ1-1; tentatively, D is TRBD1 (5 bases). Sequenced sample: CD8+ T cells from PBMCs. The origin of this receptor is a human donor with multiple sclerosis. DNA of the CDR3: TGTGCCAGCAGTTATTTCGGGGGCACTGAAGCTTTCTTT. Its protein product is CASSYFGGTEAFF.